This T cell receptor (beta chain) emerged from a study of T cell changes during pregnancy in multiple sclerosis (dated by TCRdb to the late 2010s). For the study in its entirety: In women with multiple sclerosis, the researchers looked at how the T cell repertoire shifted as pregnancy progressed.

Points on this clone: Its specific antigen is unknown. Per-base quality was not reported, and no clone a single base away is much larger than it.

Measured from the cysteine to the phenylalanine, the CDR3 is 14 residues long. CDR3 DNA only is kept here, 42 bases in frame from base 1. The germline ends are 14 bases apart after V is trimmed by 7 bases and J by 1 base. The germline V gene (reference sequence) provides CDR1 MNHEY and CDR2 SMNVEV. The method behind the library was the immunoSEQ multiplex PCR assay. TCRdb retrieved this table from immuneACCESS and kept in-frame rearrangements only. Not all clones are present; in checked studies, unresolved V genes account for under half, and no reason is known for the remainder. The sample data list around 62,000 clones, and about nine tenths of these were observed just once. The ten most abundant clones make up roughly 2.7% of the sample.

Rearrangement joined TRBV27 to TRBJ2-7; a weak D assignment points to TRBD2 (7 bases agree). The sequence derives from a female donor with multiple sclerosis, enrolled in a pregnancy study. The sequenced sample was peripheral blood, obtained in the first trimester of pregnancy. The CDR3 reads as follows: CASTRGGASYEQYF. The nucleotide sequence reads as follows: TGTGCCAGCACCCGTGGGGGGGCTTCCTACGAGCAGTACTTC.